This record looks at one T cell receptor beta chain sequence and its context. The antigen is unknown. Per germline, CDR1 SNHLY and CDR2 FYNNEI. Trimming cost V 6 bases and J 0 bases; bases outside gene matches: 10. CDR3 length equals 17 residues. A multiplex PCR was run with 60 Vbeta primers and 13 Jbeta primers. Data came from immunoSEQ multiplex PCR; TCRdb stores just in-frame clones and leaves some out. The table shows 140,000 to 150,000 clones, with around 77% occurring only once. The record originates from a study of cytomegalovirus exposure and HLA in healthy donors. Whole-study results and caveats: Productive rates of about 87% or about 30% were seen for most TCR beta V segments in an earlier analysis. Accurate HLA-A and HLA-B prediction from TCR beta sequences was reported for most subjects. V- and J-gene trimming of TCR beta was linked (in a later analysis) to a missense DCLRE1C variant. An ancestry cluster, one associated with Asian ancestry, reportedly showed fewer N-insertions than the approximately 670-donor mean in a later analysis.

Sequenced input: PBMCs. The gene calls are TRBV2 and TRBJ2-1; 8 nucleotides line up with TRBD2. The receptor's source is a woman aged 40 to 50 in good health and CMV-seropositive. CDR3 in amino acids: CASRKRGSPSSYNEQFF. CDR3 nucleotide sequence: TGTGCCAGCAGGAAGCGGGGGTCCCCGAGCTCCTACAATGAGCAGTTCTTC.